The T cell receptor (beta chain) described here comes from a study of blood T cell repertoires in COVID-19. Looking at the study overall: Sites across the United States, Italy and Spain contributed samples from acute and convalescent COVID-19. The analysed material was cDNA or gDNA that came from T cells, B-cell-depleted T cells, or PBMCs.

In the original workflow: Scientists estimated how many nucleated cells there were by amplifying reference gene primers. Sequenced by immunoSEQ multiplex PCR; TCRdb stores in-frame clones only, minus some. V and J calls and clone size are given by that table; D and trimming were obtained from the DNA. This sample has roughly 160,000 clones, with approximately 85% found just once. While infection was still active, Seattle patients were enrolled and then followed longitudinally. CDR1 SGHTA and CDR2 FQGNSA come from the germline V gene. V was trimmed by 1 base and J by 5 bases, leaving 6 bases between them. This CDR3 spans 13 amino acids.

The rearrangement joins TRBV7-2 to TRBJ1-5, with D unresolved. The receptor was derived from a woman aged 50 to 65 with COVID-19, enrolled during active disease. Specimen: peripheral blood. The CDR3 sequence: CASSLGGHQPQHF. The CDR3 DNA is TGTGCCAGCAGCTTAGGAGGGCATCAGCCCCAGCATTTT.